A selection of T cell receptor beta chains follows, all from one sample in a study of T cells in localized non-small cell lung cancer. Generated by immunoSEQ multiplex PCR, the TCRdb table keeps only in-frame clones and is missing some. Of around 50,000 clones listed, just over 85% are singletons. The sequencing here drew on peripheral blood, taken before any cancer treatment. The receptors were gathered from a male donor aged 60 or older with stage III squamous cell lung carcinoma. Both conserved end residues are part of each CDR3. The D gene is left open where the match is weak. Not every row has a clone size; where given, it reads once, few, many or a size class.

cdr3_nt cdr3_aa d_call clone_size j_call v_call
TGTGCCAGCAGCGTATCAGGCCTGCCTTCCAACTATGGCTACACCTTC CASSVSGLPSNYGYTF . . TRBJ1-2 TRBV9
TGTGCCAGCAGCTTGGCGGAAACGGACGAGCAGTACTTC CASSLAETDEQYF . . TRBJ2-7 TRBV5-4
TGTGCCAGCAGCCGTTCGACAGGGACATCCCAAGAGACCCAGTACTTC CASSRSTGTSQETQYF TRBD1 . TRBJ2-5 TRBV11-2
TGTGCCAGCAGTTTATCTCAAGCGGGGGCTTACGAGCAGTACTTC CASSLSQAGAYEQYF TRBD2 . TRBJ2-7 TRBV27
TGTGCCAGCAGCTTAGTTGACTATGGCTACACCTTC CASSLVDYGYTF . once TRBJ1-2 TRBV7-6
TGTGCCAGCAGCGGAATCTACAATGAGCAGTTCTTC CASSGIYNEQFF . . TRBJ2-1 TRBV11-2
TGTGCCAGCAGGTCCGGAACAGGGGCGGAGTATGGCTACACCTTC CASRSGTGAEYGYTF TRBD1 . TRBJ1-2 TRBV6-5
TGTGCCAGCAGTTACGCGGCGGGAACGATGAACACTGAAGCTTTCTTT CASSYAAGTMNTEAFF . once TRBJ1-1 TRBV6-5
TGTGCCAGTAGACCAGGACAGGGAGCAGACTATGGCTACACCTTC CASRPGQGADYGYTF TRBD1 few TRBJ1-2 TRBV19
TGTGCCAGTAGTGGGACAGACTTGAACACTGAAGCTTTCTTT CASSGTDLNTEAFF TRBD1 . TRBJ1-1 TRBV19
TGCGCCAGCAGCTCCAGGGGAAATGGGGAAAAACTGTTTTTT CASSSRGNGEKLFF . . TRBJ1-4 TRBV5-1
TGTGCCAGCAGCTTGGATGACAGGGGCCTTCACTATGGCTACACCTTC CASSLDDRGLHYGYTF TRBD1 . TRBJ1-2 TRBV5-4
TGTGCCAGCAGCGCGGAAAAAACAGGGCCAGATACGCAGTATTTT CASSAEKTGPDTQYF . . TRBJ2-3 TRBV9
TGTGCCAGCACCCCCAAGGGCAACACCGGGGAGCTGTTTTTT CASTPKGNTGELFF . many TRBJ2-2 TRBV2
TGTGCCAGCAGCGCCGGGGGCGCGACCTACAATGAGCAGTTCTTC CASSAGGATYNEQFF . . TRBJ2-1 TRBV7-6
TGCGCCAGCAGCAAGACTAGCGGGGGGTCCTACACAGATACGCAGTATTTT CASSKTSGGSYTDTQYF TRBD2 . TRBJ2-3 TRBV5-1
TGTGCCAGCTCACCTCGGGACCCCAAGGACGGCTACACCTTC CASSPRDPKDGYTF . . TRBJ1-2 TRBV18
TGTGCCAGCAGCCCCCCTTGGACTAGCGGGATAGGCACCTACAATGAGCAGTTCTTC CASSPPWTSGIGTYNEQFF TRBD2 . TRBJ2-1 TRBV5-6
TGCGCCAGCACCAAACAGGGGGCTGGATCCTACGAGCAGTACTTC CASTKQGAGSYEQYF TRBD1 few TRBJ2-7 TRBV5-1
TGTGCCAGCAGCGAGACCCTCGAGGCCGGGGAGCTGTTTTTT CASSETLEAGELFF . . TRBJ2-2 TRBV9
TGTGCCAGCTCACCACCGGGACTTCCAGAGGAAAAACTGTTTTTT CASSPPGLPEEKLFF . medium-sized TRBJ1-4 TRBV18
TGTGCCAGCAGCCAAGGGTTTAACAGGGGAGCTAACTATGGCTACACCTTC CASSQGFNRGANYGYTF TRBD1 . TRBJ1-2 TRBV14
TGTGCCAGCAAAGGACAGGGGTACACCGGGGAGCTGTTTTTT CASKGQGYTGELFF TRBD1 . TRBJ2-2 TRBV14
TGTGCCAGCAGCCCCCGGGGGAGCGGGGGGGCGGGTAATGAGCAGTTCTTC CASSPRGSGGAGNEQFF TRBD2 . TRBJ2-1 TRBV7-3
TGTGCCAGCAGCTTGGACTTACAGTACGAGCAGTACTTC CASSLDLQYEQYF . . TRBJ2-7 TRBV5-4
TGTGCCAGCAGCCGACAGGGGGCGGATCAGCCCCAGCATTTT CASSRQGADQPQHF TRBD1 . TRBJ1-5 TRBV6-5
TGTGCCAGCAGTTACCGATCTGGGAATCGATATGAGCAGTTCTTC CASSYRSGNRYEQFF . . TRBJ2-1 TRBV6-5
TGTGCCAGCAGTTTAGGAGGGGCATCTAACTATGGCTACACCTTC CASSLGGASNYGYTF . . TRBJ1-2 TRBV28